This T cell receptor beta chain emerged from a study of blood T cell repertoires in COVID-19. Whole-study context: Both acute and convalescent COVID-19 samples were obtained from the United States, Italy and Spain. T cells, B-cell-depleted T cells, or PBMCs supplied cDNA or gDNA.

The V end lost 1 base, the J end lost 2 bases, and 15 bases lay between the germline ends. This CDR3 comprises 17 residues. Germline CDR1 and CDR2: SGDLS and YYNGEE. The method was immunoSEQ multiplex PCR; TCRdb's version includes in-frame clones alone and lacks a portion of them. The repertoire consists of 100,000 to 150,000 clones, with approximately 88% occurring once and the leading ten covering approximately 8%. This sequence was found in a man aged 45-60 years with acute or convalescent COVID-19. The V gene is TRBV9, the J gene TRBJ2-2, with D possibly being TRBD2 (6 bases). Sequencing was performed on peripheral blood. CDR3: CASSVFWDSLNTGELFF. In DNA, the CDR3 is TGTGCCAGCAGCGTATTCTGGGACTCCTTAAACACCGGGGAGCTGTTTTTT.